Listed below are T cell receptor beta chains from one sample, sequenced in a study of siplizumab effects on memory and regulatory T cells. The assay was immunoSEQ multiplex PCR, and TCRdb's table has in-frame clones only and misses some. The sample lists about 66,000 clones; roughly 96% were seen once. Sequenced: naive CD8+ T cells sorted from blood. The origin of the receptors is a human donor in good health. CDR3s include the opening cysteine and the closing phenylalanine or tryptophan. D genes are given only for firm matches. Clone size is stated in some rows and not others, as once, few, many or a class when expanded.

V	D	J	size	DNA	CDR3
TRBV6-6	NA	TRBJ1-2	NA	TGTGCCAGCACCAGCCCCTTAGACAGGTCTAACTATGGCTACACCTTC	CASTSPLDRSNYGYTF
TRBV19	TRBD1	TRBJ1-2	NA	TGTGCCAGTAGTTTCCTCCCGACAGGGGCTTACTATGGCTACACCTTC	CASSFLPTGAYYGYTF
TRBV7-2	TRBD1	TRBJ1-4	NA	TGTGCCAGCAGCTTAGTGACAGGGGATGAAAAACTGTTTTTT	CASSLVTGDEKLFF
TRBV7-6	NA	TRBJ2-1	NA	TGTGCCAGCAGCTTTTACTCCCCGAGCTCCTACAATGAGCAGTTCTTC	CASSFYSPSSYNEQFF
TRBV4-3	NA	TRBJ2-7	NA	TGCGCCAGCAGCCAAGATAGTCGTACGTCCGAGCAGTACTTC	CASSQDSRTSEQYF
TRBV7-2	NA	TRBJ2-3	NA	TGTGCCAGCAGCCCTAGCCCAGAGACTAGCACAGATACGCAGTATTTT	CASSPSPETSTDTQYF
TRBV4-1	TRBD2	TRBJ2-1	NA	TGCGCCAGCAGCTTTAGCGGGGGAATCAATGAGCAGTTCTTC	CASSFSGGINEQFF
TRBV29-1	TRBD1	TRBJ1-6	NA	TGCAGCGTTGCCCCCGGGACAGGGGATGCGAATTCACCCCTCCACTTT	CSVAPGTGDANSPLHF
TRBV7-9	TRBD1	TRBJ2-1	NA	TGTGCCAGCAGCCCCCCGGGACAGATCTACAATGAGCAGTTCTTC	CASSPPGQIYNEQFF
TRBV4-1	NA	TRBJ2-5	NA	TGCGCCAGCAGCCAAGTCGAAAACCAAGAGACCCAGTACTTC	CASSQVENQETQYF
TRBV27	NA	TRBJ1-4	NA	TGTGCCAGCAGTATGGGGTTGGGGGGCGCGGAAAAACTGTTTTTT	CASSMGLGGAEKLFF
TRBV29-1	NA	TRBJ1-2	NA	TGCAGCGTTGAAGCGGTAACGGGAGCCCTCCGCTATGGCTACACCTTC	CSVEAVTGALRYGYTF
TRBV7-2	TRBD2	TRBJ2-3	NA	TGTGCCAGCGAAGCGGGGGGCCTCACAGATACGCAGTATTTT	CASEAGGLTDTQYF
TRBV27	NA	TRBJ1-1	NA	TGTGCCAGCAGTTTAGAGATGAACACTGAAGCTTTCTTT	CASSLEMNTEAFF
TRBV6-5	NA	TRBJ1-3	NA	TGTGCCAGCAGTTCCCGGGAGCTCCTAGGAAACACCATATATTTT	CASSSRELLGNTIYF
TRBV6-4	TRBD1	TRBJ1-2	NA	TGTGCCAGCAGTGACCCCCCTGAAAGGACAGGGGCCCAATATGGCTACACCTTC	CASSDPPERTGAQYGYTF
TRBV5-6	NA	TRBJ2-7	NA	TGTGCCAGCAGCTTGGTGATGGTTCCCTACGAGCAGTACTTC	CASSLVMVPYEQYF
TRBV5-4	NA	TRBJ2-3	NA	TGTGCCAGCAGCTTGGGTGGCCTGCCAGATACGCAGTATTTT	CASSLGGLPDTQYF
TRBV11-3	NA	TRBJ2-1	NA	TGTGCCAGCAGCTTCTTCCCCAATGAGCAGTTCTTC	CASSFFPNEQFF
TRBV4-1	TRBD1	TRBJ1-2	once	TGCGCCAGCAGCCACCCAGGGGGCGTCAACTATGGCTACACCTTC	CASSHPGGVNYGYTF
TRBV15	NA	TRBJ1-2	NA	TGTGCCACCAGCAGCCCCGGGGCAGGGCTTAAGGATGGCTACACCTTC	CATSSPGAGLKDGYTF
TRBV4-1	NA	TRBJ2-3	NA	TGCGCCAGCAGCCAAGATAGGGGGATCGCAAATACGCAGTATTTT	CASSQDRGIANTQYF
TRBV27	NA	TRBJ2-1	NA	TGTGCCACAAGCTCCTACAATGAGCAGTTCTTC	CATSSYNEQFF
TRBV7-3	TRBD2	TRBJ2-7	NA	TGTGCCAGCAGCTTAAATCTAGCGGGGGTGTACGAGCAGTACTTC	CASSLNLAGVYEQYF
TRBV29-1	TRBD2	TRBJ2-7	once	TGCAGCGCTGCCGGGACTAGCAATTTTATCCAGTACTTC	CSAAGTSNFIQYF
TRBV6-1	NA	TRBJ2-7	NA	TGTGCCAGCGGGGGGATCTACGAGCAGTACTTC	CASGGIYEQYF
TRBV5-6	TRBD1	TRBJ1-4	NA	TGTGCCAGCAGCTTCGGGACAGTCAATGAAAAACTGTTTTTT	CASSFGTVNEKLFF
TRBV6-5	NA	TRBJ1-4	NA	TGTGCCAGCCTGGGTACAGGGAATGAAAAACTGTTTTTT	CASLGTGNEKLFF
TRBV19	NA	TRBJ1-5	NA	TGTGCCAGTGGGGTTGCGGGGGATCAGCCCCAGCATTTT	CASGVAGDQPQHF
TRBV7-2	NA	TRBJ1-1	once	TGTGCCAGCAGCGAACTCATGGGGACCAACACTGAAGCTTTCTTT	CASSELMGTNTEAFF
TRBV28	TRBD1	TRBJ1-6	NA	TGTGCCAGCAGTTTAATCGAGGGACAGATTAATTCACCCCTCCACTTT	CASSLIEGQINSPLHF
TRBV11-2	TRBD2	TRBJ2-3	NA	TGTGCCAGCAGCCACGTATCGGGGGGGGCAGATACGCAGTATTTT	CASSHVSGGADTQYF
TRBV12-5	TRBD1	TRBJ2-6	NA	TGTGCTAGTGGCCACGGACAGGGGGCGCATGGGGCCAACGTCCTGACTTTC	CASGHGQGAHGANVLTF
TRBV19	NA	TRBJ1-1	NA	TGTGCCAGTGGGAACACTGAAGCTTTCTTT	CASGNTEAFF
TRBV10-1	NA	TRBJ2-5	NA	TGCGCCAGCAGTGAAGGAGAGACCCAGTACTTC	CASSEGETQYF
TRBV9	TRBD2	TRBJ2-3	NA	TGTGCCAGCAGCCCCGGACTAGCGGGGGAAATTTGGGGCACAGATACGCAGTATTTT	CASSPGLAGEIWGTDTQYF
TRBV27	NA	TRBJ1-1	NA	TGTGCCAGCAGTTTATCGGGGGATGGCACTGAAGCTTTCTTT	CASSLSGDGTEAFF
TRBV10-1	TRBD2	TRBJ2-7	NA	TGCGCCACCCCGGGGGGGCGACCCTACGAGCAGTACTTC	CATPGGRPYEQYF
TRBV7-3	NA	TRBJ2-1	NA	TGTGCCAGCAGCCCGGACCGGGACCCCTACAATGAGCAGTTCTTC	CASSPDRDPYNEQFF
TRBV29-1	NA	TRBJ2-3	NA	TGCAGAGCCGGAACTAGCACAGATACGCAGTATTTT	CRAGTSTDTQYF
TRBV6-1	NA	TRBJ1-1	NA	TGTGCCATCTGGGACGACACTTATGAAGCTTTCTTT	CAIWDDTYEAFF
TRBV29-1	TRBD1	TRBJ2-7	NA	TGCAGCGTTGTGTTTGGGGACAGTCCCTACGAGCAGTACTTC	CSVVFGDSPYEQYF
TRBV9	NA	TRBJ1-4	NA	TGTGCCAGCAGCCCCCAGGGTGGGGGGACCAAACTGTTTTTT	CASSPQGGGTKLFF